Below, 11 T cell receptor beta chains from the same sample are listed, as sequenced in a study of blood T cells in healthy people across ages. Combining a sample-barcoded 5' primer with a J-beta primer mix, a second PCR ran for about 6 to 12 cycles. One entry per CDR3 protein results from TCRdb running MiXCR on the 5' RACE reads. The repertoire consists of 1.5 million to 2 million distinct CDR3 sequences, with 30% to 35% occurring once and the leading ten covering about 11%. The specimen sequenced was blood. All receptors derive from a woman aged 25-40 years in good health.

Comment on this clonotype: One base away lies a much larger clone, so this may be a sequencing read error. This chain's CDR3 is CASNLARTYEQYF. The CDR3 DNA sequence: TGTGCCAGCAACTTAGCCAGGACCTACGAGCAGTACTTC. V and J are TRBV7-6 and TRBJ2-5; no firm D call. The J call is in doubt because the DNA end fits TRBJ2-7 better. The CDR3 sequence is 13 residues long. Germline values: CDR1 SGHVS, CDR2 FNYEAQ.

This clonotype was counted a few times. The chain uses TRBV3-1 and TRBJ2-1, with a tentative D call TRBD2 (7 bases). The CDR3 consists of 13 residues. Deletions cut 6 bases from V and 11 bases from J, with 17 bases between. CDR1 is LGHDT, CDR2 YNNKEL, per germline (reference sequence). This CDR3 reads CASRTGRRGKQFF. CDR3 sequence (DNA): TGTGCCAGCAGAACAGGGAGGCGGGGGAAGCAGTTCTTC.

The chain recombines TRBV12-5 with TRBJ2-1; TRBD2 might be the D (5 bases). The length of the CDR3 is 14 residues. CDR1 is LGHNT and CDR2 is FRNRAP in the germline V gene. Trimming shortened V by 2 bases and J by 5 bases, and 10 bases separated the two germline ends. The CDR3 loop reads CASGLRPGNNEQFF. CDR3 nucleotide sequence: TGTGCTAGTGGTTTGAGGCCGGGAAACAATGAGCAGTTCTTC.

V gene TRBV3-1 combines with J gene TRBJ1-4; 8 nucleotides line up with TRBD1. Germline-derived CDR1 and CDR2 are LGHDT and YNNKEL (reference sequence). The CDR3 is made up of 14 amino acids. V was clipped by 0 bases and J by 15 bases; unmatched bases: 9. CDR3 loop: CASSQDTGTGTVFF. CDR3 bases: TGTGCCAGCAGCCAAGACACCGGGACAGGCACAGTGTTTTTT. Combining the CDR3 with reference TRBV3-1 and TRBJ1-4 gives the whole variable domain DTAVSQTPKYLVTQMGNDKSIKCEQNLGHDTMYWYKQDSKKFLKIMFSYNNKELIINETVPNRFSPKSPDKAHLNLHINSLELGDSAVYFCASSQDTGTGTVFFGSGTQLSVL.

The CDR3 protein is CASRPGTVLNNEQFF. Here the CDR3 DNA reads TGTGCCAGCAGGCCCGGGACAGTATTGAACAATGAGCAGTTCTTC. The rearrangement links TRBV2 to TRBJ2-1; 7 bases align to TRBD1. The trim removed 6 bases at V and 5 bases at J, leaving 10 bases unmatched. This CDR3 spans 15 amino acids. Germline V lookup: CDR1 SNHLY, CDR2 FYNNEI. Variable domain in full (rest from reference TRBV2 and TRBJ2-1): EPEVTQTPSHQVTQMGQEVILRCVPISNHLYFYWYRQILGQKVEFLVSFYNNEISEKSEIFDDQFSVERPDGSNFTLKIRSTKLEDSAMYFCASRPGTVLNNEQFFGPGTRLTVL.

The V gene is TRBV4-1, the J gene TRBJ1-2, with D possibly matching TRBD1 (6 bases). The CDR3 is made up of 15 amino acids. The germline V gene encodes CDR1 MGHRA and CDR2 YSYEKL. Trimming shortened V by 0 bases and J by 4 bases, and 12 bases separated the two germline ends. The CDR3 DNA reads TGCGCCAGCAGCCAAGAGACAGGAGAAATCTATGGCTACACCTTC. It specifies CASSQETGEIYGYTF.

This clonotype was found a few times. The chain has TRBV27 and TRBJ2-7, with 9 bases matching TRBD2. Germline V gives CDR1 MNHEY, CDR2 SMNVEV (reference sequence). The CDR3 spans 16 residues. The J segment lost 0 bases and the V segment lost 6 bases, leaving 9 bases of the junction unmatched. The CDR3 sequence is CASRPAGGRSSYEQYF. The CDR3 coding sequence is TGTGCCAGCAGGCCAGCGGGAGGCCGGAGCTCCTACGAGCAGTACTTC.

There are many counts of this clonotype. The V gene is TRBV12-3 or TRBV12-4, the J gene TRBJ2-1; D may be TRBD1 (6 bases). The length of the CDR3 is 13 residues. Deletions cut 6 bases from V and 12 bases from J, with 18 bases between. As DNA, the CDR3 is TGTGCCAGCAGCCCCGGGCAGGGGACCAGGCAGTTCTTC. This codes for CASSPGQGTRQFF.

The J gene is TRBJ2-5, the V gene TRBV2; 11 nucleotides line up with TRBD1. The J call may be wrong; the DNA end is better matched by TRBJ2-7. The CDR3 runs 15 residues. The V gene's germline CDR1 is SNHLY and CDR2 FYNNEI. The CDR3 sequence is CASTLPGQGDYEQYF. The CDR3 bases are TGTGCCAGCACCCTTCCGGGACAGGGGGATTACGAGCAGTACTTC.

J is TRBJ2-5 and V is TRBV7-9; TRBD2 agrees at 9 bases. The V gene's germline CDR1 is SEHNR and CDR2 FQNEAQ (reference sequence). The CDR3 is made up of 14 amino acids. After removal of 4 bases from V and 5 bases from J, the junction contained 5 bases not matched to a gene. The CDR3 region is CASSSGLAPETQYF. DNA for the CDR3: TGTGCCAGCAGCTCGGGACTAGCCCCGGAGACCCAGTACTTC.

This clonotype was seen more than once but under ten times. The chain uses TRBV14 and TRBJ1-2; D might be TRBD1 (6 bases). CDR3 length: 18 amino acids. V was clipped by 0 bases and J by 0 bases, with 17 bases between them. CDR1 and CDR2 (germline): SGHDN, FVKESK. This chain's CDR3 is CASSQDWAVTGSNYGYTF. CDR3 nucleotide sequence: TGTGCCAGCAGCCAAGATTGGGCGGTCACAGGGTCTAACTATGGCTACACCTTC.